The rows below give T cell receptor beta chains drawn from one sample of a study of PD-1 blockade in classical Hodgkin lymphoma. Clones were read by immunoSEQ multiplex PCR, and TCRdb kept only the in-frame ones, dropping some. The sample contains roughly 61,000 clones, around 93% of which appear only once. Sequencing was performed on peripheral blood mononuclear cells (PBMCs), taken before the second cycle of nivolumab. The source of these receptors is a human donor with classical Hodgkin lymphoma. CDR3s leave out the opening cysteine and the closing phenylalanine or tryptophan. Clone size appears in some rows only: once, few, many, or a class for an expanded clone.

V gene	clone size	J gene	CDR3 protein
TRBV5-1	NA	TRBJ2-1	ASSFTGIGNEQF
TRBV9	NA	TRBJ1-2	ASSGPGTGDGYT
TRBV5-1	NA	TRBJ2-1	ASSMRDSYEQF
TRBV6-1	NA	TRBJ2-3	ASSEDDRTSTDTQY
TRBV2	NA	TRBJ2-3	ASSVEAGASTDTQY
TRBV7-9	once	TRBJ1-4	ASSLAIRGEKLF
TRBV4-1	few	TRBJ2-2	ASSPGNRGNTGELF
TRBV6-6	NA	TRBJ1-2	ASSVQGNYGYT
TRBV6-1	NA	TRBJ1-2	ASSEARDRVDYGYT
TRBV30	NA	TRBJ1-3	AWSDGYSSGNTIY
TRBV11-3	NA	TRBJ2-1	ASSSGLAGASGDEQF
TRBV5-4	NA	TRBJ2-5	ASSLGQVRETQY
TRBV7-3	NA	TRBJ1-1	ASRSGDTEAF
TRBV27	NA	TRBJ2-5	ASGQETQY
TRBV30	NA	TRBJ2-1	AWSVLEDNEQF
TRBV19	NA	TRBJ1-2	ARTGSNYGYT
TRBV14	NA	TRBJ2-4	ASSQLAGGKNIQY
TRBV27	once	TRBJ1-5	ASSLSPGSNQPQH
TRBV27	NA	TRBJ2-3	ASRGGSGTDTQY
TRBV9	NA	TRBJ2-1	ALTRYNEQF
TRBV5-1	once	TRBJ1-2	ASSLGQDYGYT
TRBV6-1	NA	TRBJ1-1	ASSEEGGGQWNTEAF
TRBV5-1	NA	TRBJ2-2	ASDTTGNTGELF
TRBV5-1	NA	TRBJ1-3	ASSSDGLSGNTIY
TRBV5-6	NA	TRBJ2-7	ASSSQGDPTYEQY
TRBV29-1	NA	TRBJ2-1	SVEGQVVNEQF
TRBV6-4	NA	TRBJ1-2	ASSARPGQGNGYT
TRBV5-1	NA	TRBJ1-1	ASSLETMNTEAF
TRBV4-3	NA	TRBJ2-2	ASSQEGLGTSGELF
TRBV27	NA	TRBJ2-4	ASSALGQPIAKNIQY
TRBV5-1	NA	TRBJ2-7	ASSLLASPYEQY
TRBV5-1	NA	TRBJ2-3	ASYGLNQDANTQY
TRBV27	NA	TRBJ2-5	ASSLSVRSRETQY
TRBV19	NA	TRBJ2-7	ASSIGGLAAYEQY
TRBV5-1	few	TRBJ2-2	ASSLGQTAGELF
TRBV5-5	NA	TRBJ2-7	ASSLSSHRGGLYEQY
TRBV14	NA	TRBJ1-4	ASSHRDRGNEKLF
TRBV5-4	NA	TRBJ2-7	ASSLGASGRFQYGKQY
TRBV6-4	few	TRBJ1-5	ASSDGSGQPQH
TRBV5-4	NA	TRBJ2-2	ASSPDRDSGELF
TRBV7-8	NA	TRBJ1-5	ASSSRAENQPQH
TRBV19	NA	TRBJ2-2	ASYADGTGELF
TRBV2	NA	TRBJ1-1	ASRKGESTEAF
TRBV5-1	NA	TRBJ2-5	ASSKGFQETQY
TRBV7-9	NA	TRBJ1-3	ASSFRTGDPGNTIY
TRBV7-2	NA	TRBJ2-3	ASRWTSGSVDTQY
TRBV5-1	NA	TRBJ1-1	ASSLSVSGQYEAF
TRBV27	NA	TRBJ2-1	ASTPGLAGVNEQF
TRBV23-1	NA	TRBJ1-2	ASRSPMGRGGVGSYGYT
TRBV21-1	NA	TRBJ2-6	ASSPCGGVTGANVLT
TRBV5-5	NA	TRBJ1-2	ASSLVGGNYGYT